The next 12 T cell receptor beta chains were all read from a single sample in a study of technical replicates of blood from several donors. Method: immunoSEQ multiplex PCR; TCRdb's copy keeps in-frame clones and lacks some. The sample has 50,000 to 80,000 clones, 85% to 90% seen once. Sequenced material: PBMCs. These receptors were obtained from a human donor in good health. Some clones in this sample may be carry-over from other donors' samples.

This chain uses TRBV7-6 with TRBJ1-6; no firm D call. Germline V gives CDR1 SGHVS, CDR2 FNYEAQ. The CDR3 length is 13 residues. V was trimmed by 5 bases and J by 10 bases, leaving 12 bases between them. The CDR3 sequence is CASSHNSESPLHF. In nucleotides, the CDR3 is TGTGCCAGCAGCCATAATTCGGAGTCACCCCTCCACTTT.

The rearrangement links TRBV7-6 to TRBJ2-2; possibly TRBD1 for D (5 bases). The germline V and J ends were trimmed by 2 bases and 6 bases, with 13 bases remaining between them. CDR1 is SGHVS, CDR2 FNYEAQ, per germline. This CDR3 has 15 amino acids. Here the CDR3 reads CASSLLLGPPGELFF. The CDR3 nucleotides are TGTGCCAGCAGCTTACTTCTGGGGCCCCCCGGGGAGCTGTTTTTT.

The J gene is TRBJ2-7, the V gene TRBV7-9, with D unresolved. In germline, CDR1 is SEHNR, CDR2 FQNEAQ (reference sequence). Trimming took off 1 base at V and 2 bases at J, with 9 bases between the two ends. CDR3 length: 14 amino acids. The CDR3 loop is CASSLDPGPYEQYF. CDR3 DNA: TGTGCCAGCAGCTTAGATCCGGGTCCCTACGAGCAGTACTTC. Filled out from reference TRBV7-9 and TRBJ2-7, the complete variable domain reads DTGVSQNPRHKITKRGQNVTFRCDPISEHNRLYWYRQTLGQGPEFLTYFQNEAQLEKSRLLSDRFSAERPKGSFSTLEIQRTEQGDSAMYLCASSLDPGPYEQYFGPGTRLTVT.

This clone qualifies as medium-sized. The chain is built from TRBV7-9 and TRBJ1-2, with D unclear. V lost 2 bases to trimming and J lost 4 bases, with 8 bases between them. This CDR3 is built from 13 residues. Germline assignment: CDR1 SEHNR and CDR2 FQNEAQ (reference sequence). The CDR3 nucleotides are TGTGCCAGCAGCTTAACGGGAGGCTATGGCTACACCTTC. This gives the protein CASSLTGGYGYTF.

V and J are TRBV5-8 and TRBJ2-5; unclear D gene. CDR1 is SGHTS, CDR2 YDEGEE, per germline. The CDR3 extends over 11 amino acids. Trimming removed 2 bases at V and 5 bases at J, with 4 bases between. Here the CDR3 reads CASSFLETQYF. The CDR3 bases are TGTGCCAGCAGCTTCCTCGAGACCCAGTACTTC. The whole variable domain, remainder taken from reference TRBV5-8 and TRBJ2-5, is EAGVTQSPTHLIKTRGQQATLRCSPISGHTSVYWYQQALGLGLQFLLWYDEGEERNRGNFPPRFSGRQFPNYSSELNVNALELEDSALYLCASSFLETQYFGPGTRLLVL.

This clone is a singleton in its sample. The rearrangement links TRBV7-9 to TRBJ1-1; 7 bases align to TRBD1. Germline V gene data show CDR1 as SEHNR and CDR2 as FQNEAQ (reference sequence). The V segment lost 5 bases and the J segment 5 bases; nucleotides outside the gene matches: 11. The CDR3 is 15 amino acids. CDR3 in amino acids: CASSVMTGLRTEAFF. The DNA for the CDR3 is TGTGCCAGCAGCGTAATGACAGGGCTGAGGACTGAAGCTTTCTTT.

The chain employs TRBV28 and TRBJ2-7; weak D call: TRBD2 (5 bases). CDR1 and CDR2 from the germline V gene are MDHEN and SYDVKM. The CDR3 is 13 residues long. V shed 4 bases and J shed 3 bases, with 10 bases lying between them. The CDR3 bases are TGTGCCAGCAGTTCCTACGGGAACTACGAGCAGTACTTC. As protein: CASSSYGNYEQYF.

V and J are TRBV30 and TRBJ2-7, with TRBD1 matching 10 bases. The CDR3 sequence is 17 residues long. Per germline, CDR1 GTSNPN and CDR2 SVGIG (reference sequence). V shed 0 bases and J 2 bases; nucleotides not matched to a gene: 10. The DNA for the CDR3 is TGTGCCTGGAGTGTACCCCTGACAGGGGGCGGGACCTACGAGCAGTACTTC. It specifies CAWSVPLTGGGTYEQYF.

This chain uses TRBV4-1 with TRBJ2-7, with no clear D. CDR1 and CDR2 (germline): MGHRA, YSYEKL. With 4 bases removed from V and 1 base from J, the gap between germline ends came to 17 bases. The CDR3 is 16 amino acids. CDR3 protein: CASSPAPRGSSYEQYF. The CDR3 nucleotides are TGCGCCAGCAGCCCCGCCCCCAGAGGCAGTTCCTACGAGCAGTACTTC.

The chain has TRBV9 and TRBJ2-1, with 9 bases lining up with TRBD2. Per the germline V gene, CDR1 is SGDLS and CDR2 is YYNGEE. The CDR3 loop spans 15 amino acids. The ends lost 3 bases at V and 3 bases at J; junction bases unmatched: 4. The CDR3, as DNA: TGTGCCAGCAGCGGTAGCGGGAGAAACTACAATGAGCAGTTCTTC. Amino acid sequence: CASSGSGRNYNEQFF.

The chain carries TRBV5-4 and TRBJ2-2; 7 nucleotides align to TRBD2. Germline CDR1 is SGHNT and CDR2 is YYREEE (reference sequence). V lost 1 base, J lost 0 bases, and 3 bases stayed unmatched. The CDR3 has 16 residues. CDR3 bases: TGTGCCAGCAGCTTGATAGGGAGGGCGAACACCGGGGAGCTGTTTTTT. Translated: CASSLIGRANTGELFF.

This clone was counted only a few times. CDR3 sequence: CASSPAPRGYTF. The CDR3 bases are TGTGCCAGCAGCCCCGCCCCCAGGGGCTACACCTTC. V usage is TRBV7-9 and J usage is TRBJ1-2; no reliable D call. V was pared by 5 bases and J by 8 bases, with 12 bases between. Looked up from germline, CDR1 is SEHNR and CDR2 is FQNEAQ (reference sequence). The CDR3 extends over 12 amino acids.